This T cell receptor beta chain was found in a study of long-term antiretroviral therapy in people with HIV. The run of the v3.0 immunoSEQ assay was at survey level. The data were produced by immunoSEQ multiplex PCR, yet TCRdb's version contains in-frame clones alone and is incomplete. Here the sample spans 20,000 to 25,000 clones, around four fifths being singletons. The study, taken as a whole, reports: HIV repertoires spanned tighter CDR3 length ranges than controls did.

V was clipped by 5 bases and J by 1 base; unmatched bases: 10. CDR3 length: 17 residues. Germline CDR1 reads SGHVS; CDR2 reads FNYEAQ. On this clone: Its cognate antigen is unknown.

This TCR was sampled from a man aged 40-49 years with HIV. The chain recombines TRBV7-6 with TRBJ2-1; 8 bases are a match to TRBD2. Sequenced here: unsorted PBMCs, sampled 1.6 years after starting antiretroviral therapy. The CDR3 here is CASSKTSGPRSYNEQFF. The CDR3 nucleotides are TGTGCCAGCAGCAAAACTAGCGGACCAAGATCCTACAATGAGCAGTTCTTC.